Listed below are T cell receptor beta chains from one sample, sequenced in a study of control samples from healthy donors and cancer patients. TCRdb keeps only in-frame clones here, not all; method: immunoSEQ multiplex PCR. The sample holds around 150,000 clones, 90% to 95% seen once. Sequences were obtained from blood. The receptors shown here come from a woman aged 40-49 years in good health. Both conserved end residues are part of each CDR3.

CASSPAGTARVFSYEQYF TRBJ2-7 TRBV3-1/TRBV3-2 18
CAISEGVEGNQPQHF TRBJ1-5 TRBV10-3 15
CASSSRLGVSQPQHF TRBJ1-5 TRBV5-6 15
CASSRGTGGNSPLHF TRBJ1-6 TRBV25-1 15
CAITATNEKLFF TRBJ1-4 TRBV10-3 12
CASSPPRTTGELFF TRBJ2-2 TRBV7-9 14
CASSLDPGRPEQYF TRBJ2-7 TRBV5-4 14
CASSQDRGMGPYNSPLHF TRBJ1-6 TRBV3-1/TRBV3-2 18
CASSVTGTGGYEQYF TRBJ2-7 TRBV19 15
CASSPQTGNLNTEAFF TRBJ1-1 TRBV16 16
CASMGPRNSPLHF TRBJ1-6 TRBV3-1/TRBV3-2 13
CASSFLTGSGYTF TRBJ1-2 TRBV27 13
CATSRVPSDSNQPQHF TRBJ1-5 TRBV15 16
CASSSRSGAPELFF TRBJ2-2 TRBV9 14
CASSPLGEGSSGYTF TRBJ1-2 TRBV18 15
CASSLEGQGEAFF TRBJ1-1 TRBV5-1 13
CASSLGRTDTQYF TRBJ2-3 TRBV13 13
CASSPMGLSGWGEQFF TRBJ2-1 TRBV5-1 16
CASSNTRGEAFF TRBJ1-1 TRBV6-6 12
CASSEGRDRNYEQYF TRBJ2-7 TRBV7-9 15
CASSLFASGGQETQYF TRBJ2-5 TRBV11-2 16
CASSLGGQSGNTIYF TRBJ1-3 TRBV5-1 15
CASSLPGTQLYGYTF TRBJ1-2 TRBV6-5 15
CASSDGGGSYNEQFF TRBJ2-1 TRBV6-1 15
CASSFGTGQGANYGYTF TRBJ1-2 TRBV7-3 17
CAISFQGDNYGYTF TRBJ1-2 TRBV10-3 14
CASSIWGLQPQHF TRBJ1-5 TRBV19 13
CASSYRAVTMNTEAFF TRBJ1-1 TRBV6-6 16
CASSGPALHTGELFF TRBJ2-2 TRBV9 15
CASSIAGATGELFF TRBJ2-2 TRBV25-1 14
CASSIGGPTHSPLHF TRBJ1-6 TRBV19 15
CASSYQRGTANGYTF TRBJ1-2 TRBV6-5 15
CASSRDYPSSYNEQFF TRBJ2-1 TRBV4-3 16
CASSLGSGQETQYF TRBJ2-5 TRBV7-8 14
CASSLFGGDTQYF TRBJ2-3 TRBV7-2 13
CASSITGPINSPLHF TRBJ1-6 TRBV19 15
CASSVDPDTRGTGELFF TRBJ2-2 TRBV9 17
CASSYLRSNSPLHF TRBJ1-6 TRBV6-2/TRBV6-3 14
CAISLGLANTGELFF TRBJ2-2 TRBV10-3 15
CASTPGTANTIYF TRBJ1-3 TRBV19 13
CASSSRHSGQLYGYTF TRBJ1-2 TRBV11-2 16
CASSLHRVGAYEQYF TRBJ2-7 TRBV5-1 15
CASRGAYEQYF TRBJ2-7 TRBV19 11
CASSSYTGAGNTIYF TRBJ1-3 TRBV5-4 15
CASSNIQGNEETQYF TRBJ2-5 TRBV19 15
CASSPRQRGYTF TRBJ1-2 TRBV7-2 12
CASSLGTGKGGYTF TRBJ1-2 TRBV7-2 14
CSVSRLADNEQFF TRBJ2-1 TRBV29-1 13
CASSVEGGNTEAFF TRBJ1-1 TRBV9 14
CASSPPGGISNQPQHF TRBJ1-5 TRBV6-6 16
CASTQGAYGYTF TRBJ1-2 TRBV6-5 12
CASRDQTASNYGYTF TRBJ1-2 TRBV9 15
CASSQARQNTEAFF TRBJ1-1 TRBV4-2 14
CASSQGTGRQETQYF TRBJ2-5 TRBV3-1/TRBV3-2 15
CASRNSYAEAFF TRBJ1-1 TRBV27 12
CASILVPKGSTDTQYF TRBJ2-3 TRBV5-5 16
CAISDSRTGQGETQYF TRBJ2-5 TRBV10-3 16
CASSPRRGSGGYTF TRBJ1-2 TRBV18 14
CASSQGGRLASGNTIYF TRBJ1-3 TRBV4-1 17
CASSQDGVSPLHF TRBJ1-6 TRBV4-2 13